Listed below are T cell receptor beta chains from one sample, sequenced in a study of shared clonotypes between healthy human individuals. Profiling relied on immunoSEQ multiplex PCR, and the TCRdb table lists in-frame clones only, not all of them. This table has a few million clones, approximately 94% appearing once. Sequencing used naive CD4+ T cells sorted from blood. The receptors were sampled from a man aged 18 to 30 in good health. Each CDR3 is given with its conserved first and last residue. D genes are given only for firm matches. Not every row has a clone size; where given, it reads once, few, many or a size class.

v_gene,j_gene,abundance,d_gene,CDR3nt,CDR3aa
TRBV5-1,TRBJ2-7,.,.,TGCGCCAGCAGCTGGTCAGGGGCGGGCGAGCAGTACTTC,CASSWSGAGEQYF
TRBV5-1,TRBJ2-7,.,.,TGCGCCAGCAGCCAGGAAGGACGGTCCCACGAGCAGTACTTC,CASSQEGRSHEQYF
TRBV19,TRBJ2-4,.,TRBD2,TGTGCCAGTAGTCCCCCACTAGCGGGGGGGCCGGGAAACATTCAGTACTTC,CASSPPLAGGPGNIQYF
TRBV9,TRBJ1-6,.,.,TGTGCCAGCAGCGTAAACTATAATTCACCCCTCCACTTT,CASSVNYNSPLHF
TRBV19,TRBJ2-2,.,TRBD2,TGTGCCAGTAGCCAGCGGGGGGTCGCCGGGGAGCTGTTTTTT,CASSQRGVAGELFF
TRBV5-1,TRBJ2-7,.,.,TGCGCCAGCAGCTTCGAATTTTCCGAGAGGGAGCAGTACTTC,CASSFEFSEREQYF
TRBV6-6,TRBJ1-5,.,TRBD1,TGTGCCAGCAGTTACCCGACAGGGGGACCGCAGCCCCAGCATTTT,CASSYPTGGPQPQHF
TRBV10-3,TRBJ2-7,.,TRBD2,TGTGCCACCCGAGGGACTAGCCGCGAGCAGTACTTC,CATRGTSREQYF
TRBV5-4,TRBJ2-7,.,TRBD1,TGTGCCAGCAGCCCCAAAGTCGGACAGGGGAGCGAGCAGTACTTC,CASSPKVGQGSEQYF
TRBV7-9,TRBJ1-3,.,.,TGTGCCAGCAGCTTAGATCCGGGAAACACCATATATTTT,CASSLDPGNTIYF
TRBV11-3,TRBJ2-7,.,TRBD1,TGTGCCAGCAGCACACAGGGGACCTACGAGCAGTACTTC,CASSTQGTYEQYF
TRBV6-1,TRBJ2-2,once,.,TGTGCCAGCAGTGAAGCTTTGTTTATGCAGCTGGGGGCGGATGCGAACACCGGGGAGCTGTTTTTT,CASSEALFMQLGADANTGELFF
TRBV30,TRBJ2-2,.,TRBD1,TGTGCCTGGAGTGGGCAGGGGGTCGGGGAGCTGTTTTTT,CAWSGQGVGELFF